Each of the 25 T cell receptor beta chains below was sequenced from the same sample in a study of blood T cell repertoires in COVID-19. Profiling relied on immunoSEQ multiplex PCR, and the TCRdb table lists in-frame clones only, not all of them. The sample consists of around 190,000 clones, roughly 85% of them appearing once. What was sequenced was PBMCs or T cells enriched from blood (not recorded which). Every receptor here comes from a young woman who had recovered from COVID-19.

This clone was detected only a few times. The rearrangement uses TRBV6-4 and TRBJ2-2, with D possibly TRBD2 on 5 matching bases. V was shortened by 0 bases and J by 5 bases, with 10 bases between the two germline ends. CDR3 size: 15 residues. The V gene's germline CDR1 is MRHNA and CDR2 SNTAGT. In nucleotides, the CDR3 is TGTGCCAGCAGTGACTCGACGGGGATGACCGGGGAGCTGTTTTTT. Translating it yields CASSDSTGMTGELFF.

This clone occurred once. J is TRBJ2-2 and V is TRBV10-3; TRBD1 is a possible D gene (5 bases). The V and J ends lost 3 bases and 6 bases respectively, with 14 bases between them. Germline V gives CDR1 ENHRY, CDR2 SYGVKD. The CDR3 covers 15 residues. The CDR3 DNA sequence: TGTGCCATCAGTGACACCGACAGAGTATCCGGGGAGCTGTTTTTT. Translated, it gives CAISDTDRVSGELFF.

The J gene is TRBJ2-7, the V gene TRBV4-1; 12 nucleotides agree with TRBD2. The CDR3 extends over 18 amino acids. Trimming at V came to 5 bases and at J to 0 bases, leaving 11 bases not matched to a gene. CDR1 is MGHRA, CDR2 YSYEKL, per germline. For the CDR3, the DNA is TGCGCCAGCAGCAAACGACTAGCGGGAGACCTAGACTCCTACGAGCAGTACTTC. Translated: CASSKRLAGDLDSYEQYF.

V usage is TRBV28 and J usage is TRBJ1-2; D unresolved. Trimming took 6 bases from V and 2 from J, leaving 13 bases between them. This CDR3 has 14 amino acids. Looked up from germline, CDR1 is MDHEN and CDR2 is SYDVKM. The CDR3 sequence is CASSPGGVNYGYTF. The CDR3 bases are TGTGCCAGCAGCCCAGGCGGGGTCAACTATGGCTACACCTTC.

The J gene is TRBJ1-3, the V gene TRBV20-1, with unresolved D. This CDR3 has 13 residues. V lost 3 bases and J 6 bases, leaving 12 bases between the germline ends. Germline V gene lookup returns CDR1 DFQATT and CDR2 SNEGSKA (reference sequence). The CDR3 spells CSASFRQENTIYF. The CDR3 region has the DNA TGCAGTGCTAGTTTTCGGCAGGAAAACACCATATATTTT.

The chain is built from TRBV28 and TRBJ2-3, with 11 bases matching TRBD2. Germline V gene lookup returns CDR1 MDHEN and CDR2 SYDVKM. This CDR3 contains 19 residues. V lost 1 base, J lost 1 base, and 10 bases stayed unmatched. CDR3 in amino acids: CASSLSGLAGGLGTDTQYF. CDR3 coding DNA: TGTGCCAGCAGTTTATCAGGGCTAGCGGGAGGCCTAGGCACAGATACGCAGTATTTT.

The chain recombines TRBV5-1 with TRBJ2-2; D perhaps matches TRBD2 (5 bases). The V gene lost 7 bases and the J gene lost 1 base, with 17 bases spanning the gap. The germline V gene has CDR1 SGHRS and CDR2 YFSETQ. CDR3 size: 16 residues. The CDR3 DNA follows: TGCGCCAGCGGTGTGGTGGCGGGTCGGAACACCGGGGAGCTGTTTTTT. Amino acid sequence: CASGVVAGRNTGELFF.

The table lists this clone with a count of one. This sequence joins TRBV5-1 and TRBJ2-3; D is perhaps TRBD2 (6 bases). V was trimmed by 0 bases and J by 6 bases, leaving 11 bases between them. The CDR3 loop spans 14 amino acids. CDR1 and CDR2 (germline): SGHRS, YFSETQ. CDR3 region: CASSLGDFIDTQYF. The CDR3, as DNA: TGCGCCAGCAGCTTGGGGGACTTTATTGATACGCAGTATTTT.

V and J are TRBV10-1 and TRBJ2-1; D possibly corresponds to TRBD2 (6 bases). This CDR3 has 14 residues. Trimming removed 3 bases from V and 5 bases from J, with 11 bases in between. CDR1 and CDR2 (germline): WNHNN, SYGVQD (reference sequence). The CDR3 loop is CASSDGGLNNEQFF. The DNA of the CDR3 is TGCGCCAGCAGTGACGGGGGTCTGAACAATGAGCAGTTCTTC.

J is TRBJ2-7 and V is TRBV6-5; 10 bases agree with TRBD2. V lost 3 bases and J lost 2; bases outside the gene matches: 4. This CDR3 has 15 amino acids. The germline V gene encodes CDR1 MNHEY and CDR2 SVGAGI. This chain's CDR3 is CASSYTSGITYEQYF. In DNA form, the CDR3 reads TGTGCCAGCAGTTATACTAGCGGGATAACCTACGAGCAGTACTTC.

The J gene is TRBJ1-2, the V gene TRBV2, with TRBD1 as a possible D gene (5 bases). The CDR3 is 14 amino acids. The germline V gene has CDR1 SNHLY and CDR2 FYNNEI. Trimming removed 0 bases from V and 5 bases from J, with 10 bases in between. In nucleotides, the CDR3 is TGTGCCAGCAGTGAAGCGCAAGGGGTTTATGGCTACACCTTC. It specifies CASSEAQGVYGYTF.

The rearrangement links TRBV29-1 to TRBJ2-3, with 8 bases matching TRBD2. The J segment lost 0 bases and the V segment lost 3 bases, leaving 5 bases of the junction unmatched. Germline assignment: CDR1 SQVTM and CDR2 ANQGSEA. The CDR3 is 15 amino acids. CDR3: CSVEGGRTSTDTQYF. The DNA for the CDR3 is TGCAGCGTTGAGGGCGGGAGGACTAGCACAGATACGCAGTATTTT.

The chain combines TRBV7-9 with TRBJ1-3, with 7 nucleotides matching TRBD1. The CDR3 consists of 17 residues. The germline gives CDR1 SEHNR, CDR2 FQNEAQ (reference sequence). The trim removed 5 bases at V and 0 bases at J, leaving 10 bases unmatched. The CDR3 sequence is CASSTTGILSSGNTIYF. CDR3 sequence (DNA): TGTGCCAGCAGCACGACAGGGATCCTCAGCTCTGGAAACACCATATATTTT.

CDR3 protein: CASSPGRVAGAEETQYF. In DNA, the CDR3 is TGTGCCAGCAGCCCCGGTAGGGTAGCGGGGGCCGAAGAGACCCAGTACTTC. This rearrangement joins TRBV7-9 to TRBJ2-5; 9 nucleotides match TRBD2. V was pared by 5 bases and J by 3 bases, with 13 bases of the junction left unmatched. CDR1 is SEHNR, CDR2 FQNEAQ, per germline (reference sequence). CDR3 length: 17 amino acids.

The chain has TRBV7-2 and TRBJ2-1; 8 bases map to TRBD2. The CDR3 covers 16 residues. The ends lost 1 base at V and 7 bases at J; junction bases unmatched: 9. CDR1 and CDR2 from the germline V gene are SGHTA and FQGNSA. The CDR3, as DNA: TGTGCCAGCAGCTTAGACGTGTCCAGCGGGAGAAATGAGCAGTTCTTC. Encoded protein: CASSLDVSSGRNEQFF. The full variable domain, rest sourced from reference TRBV7-2 and TRBJ2-1, is GAGVSQSPSNKVTEKGKDVELRCDPISGHTALYWYRQSLGQGLEFLIYFQGNSAPDKSGLPSDRFSAERTGGSVSTLTIQRTQQEDSAVYLCASSLDVSSGRNEQFFGPGTRLTVL.

This chain uses TRBV28 with TRBJ2-3; 9 positions match TRBD2. The germline V gene has CDR1 MDHEN and CDR2 SYDVKM. V gave up 1 base and J gave up 4 bases; unmatched junction bases: 9. The CDR3 runs to 17 residues. CDR3 sequence reads: CASSLSVGRGGSDTQYF. Here the CDR3 DNA reads TGTGCCAGCAGTTTATCCGTCGGGCGGGGGGGGTCAGATACGCAGTATTTT.

The rearrangement joins TRBV7-5 to TRBJ1-2; the table's TRBD1 call for D was not verified on the DNA. TRBV7-5 is listed as a pseudogene. CDR3 length: 10 residues. This CDR3 is CARRHRDYTF. The CDR3 DNA follows: TGTGCCAGAAGGCACAGGGACTACACCTTC.

V is TRBV7-9 and J is TRBJ1-5; D gene uncertain. The ends were cut back, 1 base at V and 0 bases at J, with 4 bases in the middle. CDR1 is SEHNR and CDR2 is FQNEAQ in the germline V gene (reference sequence). The CDR3 is made up of 14 amino acids. In nucleotides, the CDR3 is TGTGCCAGCAGCTTAGACATTAGCAATCAGCCCCAGCATTTT. Translation: CASSLDISNQPQHF.

This CDR3 is CATSDASDPSGETQYF. CDR3 DNA: TGTGCCACCAGTGATGCCAGCGACCCATCCGGGGAGACCCAGTACTTC. V and J are TRBV24-1 and TRBJ2-5, with D uncertain. The germline gives CDR1 KGHDR, CDR2 SFDVKD. The CDR3 totals 16 residues. The V end was cut by 3 bases, the J end by 5 bases, with 18 bases between.

The chain has TRBV20-1 and TRBJ2-3; D ambiguous. The CDR3 length is 10 residues. From germline, CDR1 is DFQATT and CDR2 SNEGSKA (reference sequence). The CDR3 reads CTPPGDTQYF. The DNA of the CDR3 is TGCACCCCCCCGGGAGATACGCAGTATTTT.

The chain carries TRBV11-1 and TRBJ2-1; D is perhaps TRBD2 (5 bases). Between the trimmed V and J ends, which lost 5 bases and 2 bases, there was a span of 13 bases. Germline V gene data show CDR1 as SGHAT and CDR2 as FQDESV (reference sequence). CDR3 length: 15 amino acids. The CDR3 protein is CASSRTSGPYNEQFF. The CDR3 nucleotides are TGTGCCAGCAGCCGAACCAGCGGACCCTACAATGAGCAGTTCTTC.

The chain joins TRBV19 to TRBJ1-1; tentatively, D is TRBD1 (6 bases). Germline CDR1 reads LNHDA; CDR2 reads SQIVND (reference sequence). V was clipped by 6 bases and J by 4 bases, with 12 bases between them. This CDR3 contains 13 residues. As DNA, the CDR3 is TGTGCCAGTAGCAGGACAGAGACCACTGAAGCTTTCTTT. Its protein product is CASSRTETTEAFF.

The gene calls are TRBV6-2 or TRBV6-3 and TRBJ1-5; no clear D. The V and J ends lost 2 bases and 3 bases respectively, with 11 bases between them. Per the germline V gene, CDR1 is MNHEY and CDR2 is SVGEGT. The length of the CDR3 is 15 residues. This CDR3 reads CASSYLDGDNQPQHF. In DNA form, the CDR3 reads TGTGCCAGCAGTTACCTAGACGGTGACAATCAGCCCCAGCATTTT.

The chain uses TRBV7-2 and TRBJ2-2, with D tentatively TRBD2 (5 bases). Trimming removed 4 bases from V and 4 bases from J, with 13 bases in between. CDR3 length: 15 amino acids. Germline CDR1 and CDR2: SGHTA and FQGNSA. CDR3 protein: CASSSSPGITGELFF. CDR3 in DNA: TGTGCCAGCAGCTCGTCTCCCGGGATCACCGGGGAGCTGTTTTTT.

The chain combines TRBV29-1 with TRBJ1-2; D is possibly TRBD1 (5 bases). This CDR3 has 14 amino acids. The germline V gene has CDR1 SQVTM and CDR2 ANQGSEA. V lost 5 bases to trimming and J lost 4 bases, with 17 bases between them. This chain's CDR3 is CSVTTQVGTYGYTF. In nucleotides, the CDR3 is TGCAGCGTTACCACACAGGTCGGAACCTATGGCTACACCTTC.